This T cell receptor (beta chain) was captured in a study of response to subunit inactivated influenza vaccine. Study-wide results and limits: The authors suggested that every seasonal influenza vaccination recruits few new T cells.

The sample holds a few counts of this clonotype. Its specificity is unknown. The CDR3 contains 14 residues. Trimming took 7 bases from V and 5 from J; bases not matched to a gene: 8. Germline assignment: CDR1 SQVTM and CDR2 ANQGSEA. TCRdb used MiXCR to reprocess the RT-PCR reads, holding one entry per CDR3 protein. This sample has around 760,000 distinct CDR3 sequences, with about 14% found just once. The specimen was PBMCs from blood, collected less than 15 days before vaccination. This TCR derives from a man aged 50 to 60 who received an inactivated influenza vaccine. The chain carries TRBV29-1 and TRBJ2-2, with TRBD2 identical over 9 bases. The CDR3 is CSAGLAGGTGELFF. The DNA for the CDR3 is TGCAGCGCGGGACTAGCAGGTGGAACCGGGGAGCTGTTTTTT.